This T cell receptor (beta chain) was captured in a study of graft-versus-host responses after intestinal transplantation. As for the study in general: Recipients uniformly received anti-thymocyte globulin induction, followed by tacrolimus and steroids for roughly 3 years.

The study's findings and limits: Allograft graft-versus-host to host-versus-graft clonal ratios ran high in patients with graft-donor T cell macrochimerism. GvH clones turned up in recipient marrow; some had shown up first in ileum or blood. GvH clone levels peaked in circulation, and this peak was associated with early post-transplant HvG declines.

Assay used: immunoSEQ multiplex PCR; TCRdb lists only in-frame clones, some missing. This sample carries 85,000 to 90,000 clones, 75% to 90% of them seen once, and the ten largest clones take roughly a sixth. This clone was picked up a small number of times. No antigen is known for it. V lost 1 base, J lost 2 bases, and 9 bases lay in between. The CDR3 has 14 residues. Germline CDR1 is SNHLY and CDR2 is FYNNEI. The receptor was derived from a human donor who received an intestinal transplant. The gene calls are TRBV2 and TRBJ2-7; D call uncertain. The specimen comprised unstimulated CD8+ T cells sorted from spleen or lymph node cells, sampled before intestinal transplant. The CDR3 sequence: CASSEETHTYEQYF. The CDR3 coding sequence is TGTGCCAGCAGTGAAGAGACGCATACCTACGAGCAGTACTTC.